This T cell receptor beta chain was found in a study of T cell responses to AZD1222 COVID-19 vaccine. The study, taken as a whole, reports: Spike as a whole was targeted by vaccine-associated CD4 TCRs, dominant at 160-218 and 743-854.

Only in-frame clones appear in the TCRdb table, and some are missing; sequencing was by immunoSEQ multiplex PCR. The table shows 83,000 or so clones, with roughly 86% occurring only once. Germline lookup yields CDR1 SEHNR and CDR2 FQNEAQ (reference sequence). Trimming removed 1 base from V and 10 bases from J, with 11 bases in between. The CDR3 runs to 14 residues. Concerning this clone itself: Its antigen remains unknown.

This TCR came from an adult who received the AZD1222 COVID-19 vaccine. The starting material was peripheral blood, obtained 28 days after the second AZD1222 dose. The J gene is TRBJ1-6, the V gene TRBV7-9; weak D call: TRBD1 (6 bases). CDR3 nucleotides: TGTGCCAGCAGCTTAGACAGGGTGCGGTCACCCCTCCACTTT. It specifies CASSLDRVRSPLHF.